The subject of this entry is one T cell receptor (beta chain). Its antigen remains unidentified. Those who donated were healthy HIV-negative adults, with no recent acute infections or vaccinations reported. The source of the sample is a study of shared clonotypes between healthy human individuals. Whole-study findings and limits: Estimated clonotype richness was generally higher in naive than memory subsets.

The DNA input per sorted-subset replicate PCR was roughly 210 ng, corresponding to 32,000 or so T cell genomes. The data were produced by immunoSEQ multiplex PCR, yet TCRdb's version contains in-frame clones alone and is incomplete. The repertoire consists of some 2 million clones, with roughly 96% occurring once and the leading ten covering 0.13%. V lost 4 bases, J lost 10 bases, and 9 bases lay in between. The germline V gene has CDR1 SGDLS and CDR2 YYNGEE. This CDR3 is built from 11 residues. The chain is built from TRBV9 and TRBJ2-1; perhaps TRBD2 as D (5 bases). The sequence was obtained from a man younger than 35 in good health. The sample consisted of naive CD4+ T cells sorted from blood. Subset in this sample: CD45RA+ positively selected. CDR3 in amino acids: CASSSGLEQFF. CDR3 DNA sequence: TGTGCCAGCAGCTCGGGGTTGGAGCAGTTCTTC.